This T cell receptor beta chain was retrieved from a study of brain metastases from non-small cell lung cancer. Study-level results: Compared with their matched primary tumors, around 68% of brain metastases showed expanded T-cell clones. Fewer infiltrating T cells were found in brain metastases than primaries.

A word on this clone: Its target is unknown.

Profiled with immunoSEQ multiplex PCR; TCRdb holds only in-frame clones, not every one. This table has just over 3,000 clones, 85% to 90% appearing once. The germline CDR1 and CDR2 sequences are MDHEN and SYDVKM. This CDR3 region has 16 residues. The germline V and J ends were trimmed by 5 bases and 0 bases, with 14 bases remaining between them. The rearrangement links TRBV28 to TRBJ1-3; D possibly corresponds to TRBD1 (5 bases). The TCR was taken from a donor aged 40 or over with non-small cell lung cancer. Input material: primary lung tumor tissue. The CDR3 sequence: CASSPHEGYSGNTIYF. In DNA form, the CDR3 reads TGTGCCAGCAGTCCACATGAGGGGTACTCTGGAAACACCATATATTTT.